This is a list of T cell receptor beta chains from one sample in a study of T cell responses to AZD1222 COVID-19 vaccine. Method: immunoSEQ multiplex PCR; TCRdb's copy keeps in-frame clones and lacks some. The repertoire has approximately 110,000 clones, approximately 84% of them found once; the top ten carry 6.5% to 9.5%. This material consisted of peripheral blood, taken on day 0 of AZD1222 vaccination. The origin of the receptors is an adult in good health. The CDR3 runs from the conserved cysteine through the conserved F or W. A D gene is named only where the DNA matches it firmly. Expanded clones get a size class; other rows say once, few or many, or leave the size out.

J gene: TRBJ2-5
D gene: TRBD1
V gene: TRBV19
clone size: -
CDR3 DNA: TGTGCCAGTAGTAGCGGGACAGGGCAAGAGACCCAGTACTTC
CDR3 protein: CASSSGTGQETQYF

J gene: TRBJ2-5
D gene: -
V gene: TRBV2
clone size: -
CDR3 DNA: TGTGCCAGCAGTGGAAGTGGGACATCTAAGGGGACCCAGTACTTC
CDR3 protein: CASSGSGTSKGTQYF

J gene: TRBJ2-3
D gene: -
V gene: TRBV21-1
clone size: -
CDR3 DNA: TGTGCCAGCAGCGACAGGGCAGATACGCAGTATTTT
CDR3 protein: CASSDRADTQYF

J gene: TRBJ2-7
D gene: -
V gene: TRBV28
clone size: -
CDR3 DNA: TGTGCCAGCAGTACCGGGACATTCTCCTACGAGCAGTACTTC
CDR3 protein: CASSTGTFSYEQYF

J gene: TRBJ2-1
D gene: TRBD2
V gene: TRBV28
clone size: -
CDR3 DNA: TGTGGCCACTCTAGCGGGGGGGCACCCCAATACAATGAGCAGTTCTTC
CDR3 protein: CGHSSGGAPQYNEQFF

J gene: TRBJ1-2
D gene: TRBD1
V gene: TRBV10-3
clone size: once
CDR3 DNA: TGTGCCATCAGGGGGACAGGTGCTAACTATGGCTACACCTTC
CDR3 protein: CAIRGTGANYGYTF

J gene: TRBJ1-2
D gene: -
V gene: TRBV7-2
clone size: once
CDR3 DNA: TGTGCCAGCAGCTTGGCCGGTAACTATGGCTACACCTTC
CDR3 protein: CASSLAGNYGYTF

J gene: TRBJ2-5
D gene: -
V gene: TRBV3-1/TRBV3-2
clone size: -
CDR3 DNA: TGTGCCAGCAGCCAGAACCCGGGATGGCTAGAGGCTTGGGAAGGTGAGACCCAGTACTTC
CDR3 protein: CASSQNPGWLEAWEGETQYF

J gene: TRBJ2-3
D gene: -
V gene: TRBV7-2
clone size: once
CDR3 DNA: TGTGCCAGCAGCCGCGGGCGGCGTAACACAGATACGCAGTATTTT
CDR3 protein: CASSRGRRNTDTQYF

J gene: TRBJ1-1
D gene: -
V gene: TRBV5-1
clone size: -
CDR3 DNA: TGCGCCAGCAGCCCGCCGCTAAGGGGGGCTGAAGCTTTCTTT
CDR3 protein: CASSPPLRGAEAFF

J gene: TRBJ2-5
D gene: TRBD2
V gene: TRBV5-4
clone size: -
CDR3 DNA: TGTGCCAGCAGCTTGGCCTGGGGGGGCCAAGAGACCCAGTACTTC
CDR3 protein: CASSLAWGGQETQYF

J gene: TRBJ2-7
D gene: TRBD1
V gene: TRBV5-1
clone size: -
CDR3 DNA: TGCGCCAGCAGCTGGGACAGGGGAAACTCCTACGAGCAGTACTTC
CDR3 protein: CASSWDRGNSYEQYF

J gene: TRBJ1-1
D gene: -
V gene: TRBV5-6
clone size: -
CDR3 DNA: TGTGCCAGCAGCTTGAACACTGAAGCTTTCTTT
CDR3 protein: CASSLNTEAFF

J gene: TRBJ1-5
D gene: -
V gene: TRBV28
clone size: once
CDR3 DNA: TGTGCCAGCAGGACAACAGGGCCGGGTCAGCCCCAGCATTTT
CDR3 protein: CASRTTGPGQPQHF

J gene: TRBJ2-2
D gene: TRBD2
V gene: TRBV4-1
clone size: few
CDR3 DNA: TGCGCCAGCAGCCAACCCCTCGGAGCGGGGGTGAACACCGGGGAGCTGTTTTTT
CDR3 protein: CASSQPLGAGVNTGELFF

J gene: TRBJ2-3
D gene: TRBD1
V gene: TRBV28
clone size: -
CDR3 DNA: TGTGCCAGCAGTCCCCCGGGACAGGGGACAGATACGCAGTATTTT
CDR3 protein: CASSPPGQGTDTQYF

J gene: TRBJ2-3
D gene: -
V gene: TRBV18
clone size: -
CDR3 DNA: TGTGCCAGCTCACCAGCTAGACTGGGGAGCACAGATACGCAGTATTTT
CDR3 protein: CASSPARLGSTDTQYF

J gene: TRBJ1-4
D gene: -
V gene: TRBV28
clone size: -
CDR3 DNA: TGTGCCAGCACCAGCGGCAGGAACAATGAAAAACTGTTTTTT
CDR3 protein: CASTSGRNNEKLFF

J gene: TRBJ2-5
D gene: -
V gene: TRBV27
clone size: -
CDR3 DNA: TGTGCCAGCAGATTCGACAGGTGGGGGACCCAGTACTTC
CDR3 protein: CASRFDRWGTQYF

J gene: TRBJ1-1
D gene: TRBD1
V gene: TRBV19
clone size: -
CDR3 DNA: TGTGCCAGTAGGCCGACAGGGCGCACTGAAGCTTTCTTT
CDR3 protein: CASRPTGRTEAFF

J gene: TRBJ1-4
D gene: -
V gene: TRBV16
clone size: -
CDR3 DNA: TGTGCCAGCAGCGCCCGGGGGATTAATGAAAAACTGTTTTTT
CDR3 protein: CASSARGINEKLFF

J gene: TRBJ2-3
D gene: TRBD1
V gene: TRBV25-1
clone size: -
CDR3 DNA: TGTGCCAGCAGTGGGGGACAGTCGTTAGGAGATACGCAGTATTTT
CDR3 protein: CASSGGQSLGDTQYF

J gene: TRBJ2-1
D gene: -
V gene: TRBV5-1
clone size: -
CDR3 DNA: TGCGCCAGCAGCTTGGATTGGTCTGGAAGGGTTGAGCAGTTCTTC
CDR3 protein: CASSLDWSGRVEQFF

J gene: TRBJ2-2
D gene: TRBD1
V gene: TRBV2
clone size: once
CDR3 DNA: TGTGCCAGCAGGGGACAGCGGAATACCGGGGAGCTGTTTTTT
CDR3 protein: CASRGQRNTGELFF

J gene: TRBJ1-6
D gene: -
V gene: TRBV5-1
clone size: -
CDR3 DNA: TGCGCCAGCAGCTTGGGGGCTTACTTAGGTTCACCCCTCCACTTT
CDR3 protein: CASSLGAYLGSPLHF

J gene: TRBJ1-2
D gene: -
V gene: TRBV25-1
clone size: few
CDR3 DNA: TGTGCCAGCAGTGACCCGGCAGGGCGCGGCCCCAACTATGGCTACACCTTC
CDR3 protein: CASSDPAGRGPNYGYTF

J gene: TRBJ1-2
D gene: -
V gene: TRBV4-1
clone size: once
CDR3 DNA: TGCGCCAGCAGCCAAGCTGCAGGGGTCGGCTATGGCTACACCTTC
CDR3 protein: CASSQAAGVGYGYTF

J gene: TRBJ1-3
D gene: -
V gene: TRBV6-1
clone size: -
CDR3 DNA: TGTGCCAGCAGTGAACAGGAGCGCACCATATATTTT
CDR3 protein: CASSEQERTIYF

J gene: TRBJ2-4
D gene: -
V gene: TRBV11-2
clone size: -
CDR3 DNA: TGTGCCAGCAGCACAAATACCCAGGGCTTCAAAAACATTCAGTACTTC
CDR3 protein: CASSTNTQGFKNIQYF

J gene: TRBJ1-2
D gene: -
V gene: TRBV5-1
clone size: -
CDR3 DNA: TGCGCCAGCAGAAAATCCGGGGGCAGTTCTAACTATGGCTACACATTC
CDR3 protein: CASRKSGGSSNYGYTF

J gene: TRBJ2-7
D gene: -
V gene: TRBV19
clone size: few
CDR3 DNA: TGTGCCAGTAGAGATTATATGGGTGCTGGGGAGCAGTACTTC
CDR3 protein: CASRDYMGAGEQYF

J gene: TRBJ1-6
D gene: -
V gene: TRBV4-1
clone size: -
CDR3 DNA: TGCGCCAGCAGCCCTGGGACATATAATTCACCCCTCCACTTT
CDR3 protein: CASSPGTYNSPLHF

J gene: TRBJ2-7
D gene: -
V gene: TRBV7-3
clone size: -
CDR3 DNA: TGTGCCAGCAGCGATGAGGGCTACGAGCAGTACTTC
CDR3 protein: CASSDEGYEQYF

J gene: TRBJ1-1
D gene: TRBD1
V gene: TRBV6-5
clone size: -
CDR3 DNA: TGTGCCAGCAGCGCGTACAGGGGAGGGACTGAAGCTTTCTTT
CDR3 protein: CASSAYRGGTEAFF

J gene: TRBJ1-2
D gene: TRBD1
V gene: TRBV28
clone size: -
CDR3 DNA: TGTGCCAGCAGTTCGGGACAGGGGCCTCCGGTCTCGGGAGGCTACACCTTC
CDR3 protein: CASSSGQGPPVSGGYTF

J gene: TRBJ2-7
D gene: -
V gene: TRBV6-1
clone size: many
CDR3 DNA: TGTGCCAGCAGTGAACGGTCAGAGGGGCACTACGAGCAGTACTTC
CDR3 protein: CASSERSEGHYEQYF

J gene: TRBJ2-7
D gene: -
V gene: TRBV19
clone size: -
CDR3 DNA: TGTGCCAGTAGCTTAGCTCGGGACGGTACCTACGAGCAGTACTTC
CDR3 protein: CASSLARDGTYEQYF

J gene: TRBJ2-2
D gene: -
V gene: TRBV4-1
clone size: -
CDR3 DNA: TGCGCCAGCAGCCAAGGGACAGCCCCCGGGGAGCTGTTTTTT
CDR3 protein: CASSQGTAPGELFF

J gene: TRBJ1-1
D gene: -
V gene: TRBV7-3
clone size: -
CDR3 DNA: TGTGCCAGCAGCCTGGCAGGGAACACTGAAGCTTTCTTT
CDR3 protein: CASSLAGNTEAFF

J gene: TRBJ2-3
D gene: -
V gene: TRBV6-5
clone size: -
CDR3 DNA: TGTGCCAGCAGTTTCGGAGGGAGAAGCACAGATACGCAGTATTTT
CDR3 protein: CASSFGGRSTDTQYF